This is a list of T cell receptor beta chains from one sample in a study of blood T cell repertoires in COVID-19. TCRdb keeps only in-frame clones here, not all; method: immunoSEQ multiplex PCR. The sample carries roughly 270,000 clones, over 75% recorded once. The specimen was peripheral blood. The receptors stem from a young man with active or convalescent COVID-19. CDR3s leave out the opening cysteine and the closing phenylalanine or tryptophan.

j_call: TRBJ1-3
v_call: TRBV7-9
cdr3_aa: ASSFPGQLMVPKGNTIY

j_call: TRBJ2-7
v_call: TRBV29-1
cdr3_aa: SVVDGDSYEQY

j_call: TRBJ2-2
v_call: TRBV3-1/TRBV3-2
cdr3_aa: ASSQVLAGTSNTGELF

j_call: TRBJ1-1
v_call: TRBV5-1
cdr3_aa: ASSPGTGNTEAF

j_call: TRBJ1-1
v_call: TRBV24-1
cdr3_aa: ATSERGQGNTEAF

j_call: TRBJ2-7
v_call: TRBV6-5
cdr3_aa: ASSSRGSYEQY

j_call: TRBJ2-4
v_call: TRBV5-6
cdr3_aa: ASSFASENIQY

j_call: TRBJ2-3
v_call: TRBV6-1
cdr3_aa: ASSELAGGPLADTQY

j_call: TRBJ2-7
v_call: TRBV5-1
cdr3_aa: ASSLGQGDYEQY

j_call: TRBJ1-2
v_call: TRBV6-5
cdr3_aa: ASSRDRALEGYT

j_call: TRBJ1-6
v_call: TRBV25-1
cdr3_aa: ASSEFGQGHNSPLH

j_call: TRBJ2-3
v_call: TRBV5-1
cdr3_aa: ASSSTSGTTDTQY

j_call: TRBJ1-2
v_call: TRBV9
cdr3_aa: ASSNRAPGGYT

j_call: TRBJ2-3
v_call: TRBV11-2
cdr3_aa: ASSGLEGGTQY

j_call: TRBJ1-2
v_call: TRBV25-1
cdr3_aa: ASSVGGNYGYT

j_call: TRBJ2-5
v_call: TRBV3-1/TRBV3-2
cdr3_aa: ASSKGLEETQY

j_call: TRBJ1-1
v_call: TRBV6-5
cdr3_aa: ASSRDREITEAF

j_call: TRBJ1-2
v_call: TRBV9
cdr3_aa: ASSAGQGAGYGYT

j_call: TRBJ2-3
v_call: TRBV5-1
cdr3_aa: ASSEGQAVTDTQY

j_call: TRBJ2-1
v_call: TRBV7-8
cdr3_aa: ASNQKRTKIYNEQF

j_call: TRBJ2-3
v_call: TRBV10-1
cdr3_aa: ASSPLLAGGSDTQY

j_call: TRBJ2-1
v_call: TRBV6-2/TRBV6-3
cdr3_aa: ASSHRQGYNEQF

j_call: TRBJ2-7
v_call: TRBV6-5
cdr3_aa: ASSTGTRVYEQY

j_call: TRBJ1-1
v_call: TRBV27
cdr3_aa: ASSLSLLGTGVEAF

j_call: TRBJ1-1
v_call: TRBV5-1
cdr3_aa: ASSLGDWLNTEAF

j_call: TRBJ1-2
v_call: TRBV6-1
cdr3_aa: ASSDHYRDADYGYT

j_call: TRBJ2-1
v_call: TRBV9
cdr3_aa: ASSVAAGGLLNEQF

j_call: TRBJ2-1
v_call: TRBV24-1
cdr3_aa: ATSDGTVWNEQF

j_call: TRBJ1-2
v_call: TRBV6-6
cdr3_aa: ASSYLVEQNGYT

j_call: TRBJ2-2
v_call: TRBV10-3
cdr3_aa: AISFDRNTGELF

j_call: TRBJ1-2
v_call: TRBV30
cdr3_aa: ACTGGDRANYGYT

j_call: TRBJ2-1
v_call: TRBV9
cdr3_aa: ASSEPARGGHDEQF

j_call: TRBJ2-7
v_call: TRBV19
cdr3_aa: ASSSDRLGVGYEQY

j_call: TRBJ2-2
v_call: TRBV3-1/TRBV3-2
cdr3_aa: ASSQLFGAVRGELF

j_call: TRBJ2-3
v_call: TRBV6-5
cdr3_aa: ASSPTVRGDTQY

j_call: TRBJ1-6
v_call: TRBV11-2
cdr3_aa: ATNTGGADSPLH

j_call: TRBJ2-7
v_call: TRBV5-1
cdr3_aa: ASRLSGGNEQY

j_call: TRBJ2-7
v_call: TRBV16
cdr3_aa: ASSARTGGYEQY

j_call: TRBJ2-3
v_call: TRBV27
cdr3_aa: ASSAAGLWGDTQY

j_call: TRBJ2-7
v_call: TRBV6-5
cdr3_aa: ASSYLGLGQYGSQY

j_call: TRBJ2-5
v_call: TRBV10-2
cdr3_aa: ASTEAGQETQY

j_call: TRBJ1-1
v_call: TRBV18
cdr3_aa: ASSPKSMRNTEAF

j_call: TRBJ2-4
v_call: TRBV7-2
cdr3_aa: ASSKRWTGGPENIQY

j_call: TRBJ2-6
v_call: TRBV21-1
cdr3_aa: ASSNPLRPTSGGSGANVLT

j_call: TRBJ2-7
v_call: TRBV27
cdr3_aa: ASSFGQEIPAYEQY

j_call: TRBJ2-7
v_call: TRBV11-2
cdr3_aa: ASSLRTTSGAIPYEQY

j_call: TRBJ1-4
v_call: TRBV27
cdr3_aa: ASSLYSGRDGEKLF

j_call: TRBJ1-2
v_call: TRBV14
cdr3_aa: ASSQHPQGPSYYGYT

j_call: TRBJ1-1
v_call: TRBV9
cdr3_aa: ASSVRGRGTEAF

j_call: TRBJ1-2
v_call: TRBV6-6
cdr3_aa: ASSLPQGSYT

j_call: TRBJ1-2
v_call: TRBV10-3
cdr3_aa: AISDVDRGSYGYT

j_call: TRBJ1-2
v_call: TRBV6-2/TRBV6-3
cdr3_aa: ASSPGQIPIYYGYT

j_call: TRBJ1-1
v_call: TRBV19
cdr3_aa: ASSPGQGRTEAF

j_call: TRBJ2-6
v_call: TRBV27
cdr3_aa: ASSLTHTGANVLT